One sample yielded the 11 T cell receptor beta chains listed below, sequenced in a study of CD8 T cells in Susac syndrome. Random hexamers were used to reverse transcribe an amount of roughly 0.45 to 1 ug RNA. Via MiXCR, TCRdb re-called the immunoSEQ multiplex PCR reads, giving one row per CDR3 protein. This sample has about 120,000 distinct CDR3 sequences, with about 94% found just once. The specimen sequenced was CD8+ T cells from PBMCs. Receptors were obtained from a human donor with Susac syndrome.

The CDR3 DNA sequence: TGTGCCAGCAGCGCCCGCCCAACCACAAAACCCGGTGAGCAGTTCTTC. Protein: CASSARPTTKPGEQFF. V and J are TRBV7-8 and TRBJ2-1; D remains ambiguous. Germline V gene lookup returns CDR1 SGHVS and CDR2 FQNEAQ. The CDR3 length is 16 residues. V was trimmed by 5 bases and J by 9 bases, leaving 23 bases between them. The variable domain in full, with the rest retrieved from reference TRBV7-8 and TRBJ2-1, is GAGVSQSPRYKVAKRGQDVALRCDPISGHVSLFWYQQALGQGPEFLTYFQNEAQLDKSGLPSDRFFAERPEGSVSTLKIQRTQQEDSAVYLCASSARPTTKPGEQFFGPGTRLTVL.

The chain carries TRBV19 and TRBJ2-7; D not resolved. V was clipped by 5 bases and J by 0 bases, with 11 bases between them. This CDR3 comprises 14 residues. The germline CDR1 and CDR2 sequences are LNHDA and SQIVND (reference sequence). CDR3 nucleotides: TGTGCCAGTAGTCCTCTGGGGATCTCCTACGAGCAGTACTTC. Translated: CASSPLGISYEQYF.

The chain links TRBV7-9 to TRBJ1-1, with a possible D match to TRBD1 (5 bases). The CDR3 is 15 amino acids. V lost 0 bases to trimming and J lost 1 base, with 9 bases between them. Germline CDR1 reads SEHNR; CDR2 reads FQNEAQ (reference sequence). The CDR3 DNA follows: TGTGCCAGCAGCTTAGCCCAGGGTTGGAACACTGAAGCTTTCTTT. It translates to CASSLAQGWNTEAFF.

The V call is TRBV29-1, the J call TRBJ2-7; 7 bases are shared with TRBD1. CDR1 and CDR2 from the germline V gene are SQVTM and ANQGSEA. The CDR3 consists of 13 residues. V shed 4 bases, J shed 1 base, and the junction held 4 bases outside the gene matches. The CDR3 loop is CSVATGLSYEQYF. Written as DNA, the CDR3 is TGCAGCGTTGCGACAGGGTTGTCCTACGAGCAGTACTTC.

This chain links TRBV27 with TRBJ1-5, with 7 bases matching TRBD1. V trimming: 6 bases; J trimming: 1 base; junction bases outside the gene matches: 3. Germline CDR1 and CDR2: MNHEY and SMNVEV (reference sequence). The CDR3 has 14 amino acids. The DNA of the CDR3 is TGTGCCAGCAGACCACAGGGGAGCAATCAGCCCCAGCATTTT. This codes for CASRPQGSNQPQHF.

This chain uses TRBV6-1 with TRBJ2-6; unclear D gene. The CDR3 has 15 amino acids. Germline CDR1 is MNHNS and CDR2 is SASEGT. The germline V and J ends were trimmed by 7 bases and 0 bases, with 10 bases remaining between them. This chain's CDR3 is CASTADGSGANVLTF. As DNA, the CDR3 is TGTGCCAGCACTGCGGACGGCTCTGGGGCCAACGTCCTGACTTTC.

The chain uses TRBV7-3 and TRBJ1-1; TRBD1 matches 9 bases. CDR3 length: 13 residues. Germline V gene lookup returns CDR1 SGHTA and CDR2 FQGTGA. V was clipped by 5 bases and J by 5 bases; unmatched bases: 3. Written as DNA, the CDR3 is TGTGCCAGCAGCGGCGGACAGGGGACTGAAGCTTTCTTT. This encodes CASSGGQGTEAFF. The full variable domain, in which reference TRBV7-3 and TRBJ1-1 provide the parts outside the CDR3, is GAGVSQTPSNKVTEKGKYVELRCDPISGHTALYWYRQSLGQGPEFLIYFQGTGAADDSGLPNDRFFAVRPEGSVSTLKIQRTERGDSAVYLCASSGGQGTEAFFGQGTRLTVV.

The gene calls are TRBV7-6 and TRBJ2-1; D uncertain. Germline CDR1 is SGHVS and CDR2 is FNYEAQ. Trimming removed 5 bases from V and 5 bases from J, with 10 bases in between. The CDR3 runs 13 residues. CDR3 in amino acids: CASSPSSHNEQFF. CDR3 nucleotides: TGTGCCAGCAGCCCTTCTTCTCACAATGAGCAGTTCTTC.

The chain carries TRBV7-9 and TRBJ1-1; unclear D gene. This CDR3 region has 15 residues. V shed 2 bases and J shed 0 bases, with 10 bases lying between them. CDR1 and CDR2 from the germline V gene are SEHNR and FQNEAQ (reference sequence). The CDR3 reads CASSLIVGLNTEAFF. The CDR3 DNA reads as TGTGCCAGCAGCTTAATTGTGGGCCTGAACACTGAAGCTTTCTTT. Complete variable domain (other parts from reference TRBV7-9 and TRBJ1-1): DTGVSQNPRHKITKRGQNVTFRCDPISEHNRLYWYRQTLGQGPEFLTYFQNEAQLEKSRLLSDRFSAERPKGSFSTLEIQRTEQGDSAMYLCASSLIVGLNTEAFFGQGTRLTVV.

This chain links TRBV7-9 with TRBJ2-7; D possibly corresponds to TRBD1 (5 bases). The V gene's germline CDR1 is SEHNR and CDR2 FQNEAQ (reference sequence). The CDR3 has 13 residues. V lost 5 bases and J 5 bases, leaving 13 bases between the germline ends. Here the CDR3 reads CASSGRVFHEQYF. The CDR3 coding sequence is TGTGCCAGCAGCGGCAGGGTGTTCCACGAGCAGTACTTC.

V usage is TRBV12-3 or TRBV12-4 and J usage is TRBJ2-5, with D perhaps matching TRBD2 (6 bases). Trimming cost V 3 bases and J 7 bases, with 12 bases left between them. The CDR3 consists of 13 residues. The CDR3 protein is CASSFISEGTQYF. As DNA, the CDR3 is TGTGCCAGCAGTTTCATATCGGAGGGGACCCAGTACTTC.